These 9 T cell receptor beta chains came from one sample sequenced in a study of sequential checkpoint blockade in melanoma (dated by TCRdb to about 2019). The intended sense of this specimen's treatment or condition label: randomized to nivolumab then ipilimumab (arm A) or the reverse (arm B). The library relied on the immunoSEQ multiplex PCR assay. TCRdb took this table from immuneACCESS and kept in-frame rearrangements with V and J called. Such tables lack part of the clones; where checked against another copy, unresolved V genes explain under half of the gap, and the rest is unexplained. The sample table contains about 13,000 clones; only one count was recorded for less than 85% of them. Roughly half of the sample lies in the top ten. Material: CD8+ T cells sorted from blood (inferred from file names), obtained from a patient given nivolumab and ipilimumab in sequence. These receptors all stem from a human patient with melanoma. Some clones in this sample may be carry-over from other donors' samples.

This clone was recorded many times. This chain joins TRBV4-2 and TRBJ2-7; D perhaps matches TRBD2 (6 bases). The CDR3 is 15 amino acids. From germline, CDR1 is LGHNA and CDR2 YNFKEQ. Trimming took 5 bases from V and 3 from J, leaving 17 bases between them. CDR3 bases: TGTGCCAGCAGCTTTCGGGACTGGGGGGACTACGAGCAGTACTTC. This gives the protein CASSFRDWGDYEQYF.

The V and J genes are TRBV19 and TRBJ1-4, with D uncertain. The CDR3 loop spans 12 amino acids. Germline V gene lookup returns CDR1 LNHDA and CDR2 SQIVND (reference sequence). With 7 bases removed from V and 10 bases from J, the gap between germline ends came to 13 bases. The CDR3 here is CASNEGGGKLFF. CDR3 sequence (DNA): TGTGCCAGTAATGAGGGTGGCGGAAAACTGTTTTTT.

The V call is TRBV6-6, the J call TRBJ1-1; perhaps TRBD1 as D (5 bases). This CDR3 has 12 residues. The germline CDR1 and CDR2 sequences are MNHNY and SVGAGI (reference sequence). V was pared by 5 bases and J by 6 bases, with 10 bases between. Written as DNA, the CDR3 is TGTGCCAGCAGTCCCCGGGGGGCTGAAGCTTTCTTT. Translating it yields CASSPRGAEAFF.

The DNA of the CDR3 is TGTGCCAGCAGTTTATGGCCCCGTAGCGCCGAGCAGTACTTC. Its translation is CASSLWPRSAEQYF. The V gene is TRBV28, the J gene TRBJ2-7; possible D gene TRBD2, 5 bases. There are 14 residues in the CDR3. The germline CDR1 and CDR2 sequences are MDHEN and SYDVKM. Trimming removed 0 bases from V and 6 bases from J, with 12 bases in between.

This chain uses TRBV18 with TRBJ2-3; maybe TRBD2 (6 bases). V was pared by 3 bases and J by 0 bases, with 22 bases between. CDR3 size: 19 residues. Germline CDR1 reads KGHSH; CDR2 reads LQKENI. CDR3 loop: CASSPIDRPGLPSTDTQYF. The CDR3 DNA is TGTGCCAGCTCACCGATAGACCGGCCGGGACTTCCTAGCACAGATACGCAGTATTTT.

In nucleotides, the CDR3 is TGTGCCAGCAGCTTATCCCTTACAGGGAGCCGGGAGACCCAGTACTTC. It specifies CASSLSLTGSRETQYF. The chain uses TRBV7-9 and TRBJ2-5; D perhaps matches TRBD1 (6 bases). With 2 bases removed from V and 5 bases from J, the gap between germline ends came to 18 bases. Germline-derived CDR1 and CDR2 are SEHNR and FQNEAQ (reference sequence). The CDR3 loop spans 16 amino acids.

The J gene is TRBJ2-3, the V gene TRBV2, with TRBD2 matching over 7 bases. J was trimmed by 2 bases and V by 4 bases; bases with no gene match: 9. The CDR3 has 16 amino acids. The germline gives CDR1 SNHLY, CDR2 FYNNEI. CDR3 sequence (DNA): TGTGCCAGCAGTGGAGGGACTACTCGGAACACAGATACGCAGTATTTT. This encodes CASSGGTTRNTDTQYF.

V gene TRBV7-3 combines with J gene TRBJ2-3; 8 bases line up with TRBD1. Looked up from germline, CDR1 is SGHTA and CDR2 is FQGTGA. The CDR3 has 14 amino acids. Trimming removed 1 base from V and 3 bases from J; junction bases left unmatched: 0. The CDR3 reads CASSLNRGTDTQYF. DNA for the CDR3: TGTGCCAGCAGCTTAAACAGGGGGACAGATACGCAGTATTTT.

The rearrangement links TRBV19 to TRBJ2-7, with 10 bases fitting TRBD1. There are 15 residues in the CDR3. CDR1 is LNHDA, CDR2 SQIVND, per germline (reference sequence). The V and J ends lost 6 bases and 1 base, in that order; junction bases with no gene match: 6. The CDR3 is CASRTRDRGSYEQYF. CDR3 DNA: TGTGCCAGTAGAACCCGGGACAGGGGATCCTACGAGCAGTACTTC.